This record covers a single TCR beta chain. Antigen: not known. This sample is part of a study of T-cell reconstitution after alpha-beta-depleted transplantation in children. The V end lost 8 bases, the J end lost 5 bases, and 9 bases lay between the germline ends. Per the germline V gene, CDR1 is MGHDK and CDR2 is SYGVNS. This CDR3 has 11 residues. Findings of the study overall: Diversity of TCRbeta at day 60 was high in some patients, arising from surviving recipient T cells and thymic progenitors. T-cell counts and diversity at one year post-transplant came mainly from newly produced T cells. Several hundred rapidly expanded clones from non-depleted graft cells reportedly supplied alpha-beta T cells about two months post-transplant.

Construction of the TCRbeta library involved unique molecular identifiers. In TCRdb, the PCR reads were re-called with MiXCR into one record per CDR3 protein. The sample has about 980,000 distinct CDR3 sequences, about 29% seen once. This receptor was taken from a boy in the first two years of life who had a stem cell transplant for SCID, so the T cells may come from the graft donor. The material was PBMCs, mostly from graft donor cells, obtained 360 days after TCRalphabeta/CD19-depleted stem cell transplant. The V and J genes are TRBV25-1 and TRBJ2-5; D is ambiguous. CDR3: CASGHAETQYF. In DNA form, the CDR3 reads TGTGCCAGCGGGCACGCGGAGACCCAGTACTTC.